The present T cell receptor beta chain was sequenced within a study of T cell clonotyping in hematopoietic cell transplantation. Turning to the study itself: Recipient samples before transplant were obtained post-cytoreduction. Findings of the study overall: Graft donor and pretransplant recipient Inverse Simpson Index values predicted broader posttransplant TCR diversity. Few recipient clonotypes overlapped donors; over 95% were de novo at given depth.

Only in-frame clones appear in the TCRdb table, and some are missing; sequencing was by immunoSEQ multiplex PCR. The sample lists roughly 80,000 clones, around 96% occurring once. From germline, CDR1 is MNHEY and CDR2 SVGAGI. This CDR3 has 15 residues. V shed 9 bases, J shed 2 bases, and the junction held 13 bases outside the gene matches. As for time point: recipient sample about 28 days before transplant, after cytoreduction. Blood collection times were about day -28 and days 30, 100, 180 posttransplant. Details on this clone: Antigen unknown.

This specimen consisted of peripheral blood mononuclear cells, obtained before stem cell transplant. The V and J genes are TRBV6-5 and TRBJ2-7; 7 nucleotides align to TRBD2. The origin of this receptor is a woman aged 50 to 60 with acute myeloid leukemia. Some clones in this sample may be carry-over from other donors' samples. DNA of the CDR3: TGTGCCAGTAACGGAAGACTAGCATCGGCCTACGAGCAGTACTTC. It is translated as CASNGRLASAYEQYF.